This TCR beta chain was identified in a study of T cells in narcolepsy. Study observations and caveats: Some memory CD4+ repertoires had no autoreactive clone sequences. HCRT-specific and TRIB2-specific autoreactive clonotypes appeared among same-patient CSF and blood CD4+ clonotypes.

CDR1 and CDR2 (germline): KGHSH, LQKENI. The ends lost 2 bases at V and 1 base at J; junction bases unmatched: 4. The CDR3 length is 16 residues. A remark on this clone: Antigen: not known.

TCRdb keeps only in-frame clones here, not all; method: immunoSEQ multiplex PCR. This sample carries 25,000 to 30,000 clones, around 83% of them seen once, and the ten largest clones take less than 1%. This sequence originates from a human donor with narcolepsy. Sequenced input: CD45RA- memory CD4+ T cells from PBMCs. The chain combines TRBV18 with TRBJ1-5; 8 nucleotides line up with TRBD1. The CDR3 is CASSPTGGGSNQPQHF. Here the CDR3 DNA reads TGTGCCAGCTCACCAACAGGGGGGGGAAGCAATCAGCCCCAGCATTTT.